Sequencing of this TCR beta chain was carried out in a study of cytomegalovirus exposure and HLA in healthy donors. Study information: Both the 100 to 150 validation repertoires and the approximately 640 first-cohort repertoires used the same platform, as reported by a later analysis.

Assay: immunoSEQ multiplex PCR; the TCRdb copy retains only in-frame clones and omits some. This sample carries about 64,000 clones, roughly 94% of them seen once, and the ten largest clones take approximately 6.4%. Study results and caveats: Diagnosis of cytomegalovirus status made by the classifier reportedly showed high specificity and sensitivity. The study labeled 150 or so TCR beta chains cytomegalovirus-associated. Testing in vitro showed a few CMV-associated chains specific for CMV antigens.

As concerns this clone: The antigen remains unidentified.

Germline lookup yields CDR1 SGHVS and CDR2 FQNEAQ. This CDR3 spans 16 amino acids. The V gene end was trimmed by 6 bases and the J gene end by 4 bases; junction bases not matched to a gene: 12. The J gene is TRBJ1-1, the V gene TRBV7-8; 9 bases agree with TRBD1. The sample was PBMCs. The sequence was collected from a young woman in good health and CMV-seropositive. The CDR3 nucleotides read TGTGCCAGCAGTTTTACCCCCGGGACAGGGAGCACTGAAGCTTTCTTT. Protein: CASSFTPGTGSTEAFF.